The TCR beta chain under discussion was sequenced for a study of blood T cell repertoires in COVID-19. Study at large: Specimens from acute and convalescent COVID-19 originated in the United States, Italy and Spain.

Clinical history as reported by participants underpinned cohort assignment. The CDR3 runs to 16 residues. V lost 5 bases, J lost 0 bases, and 6 bases stayed unmatched. Germline CDR1 reads WNHNN; CDR2 reads SYGVQD (reference sequence). In the authors' methods: Reference gene primer amplification gave estimated nucleated cell counts. Repertoires were generated with immunoSEQ multiplex PCR, while TCRdb's copy carries only in-frame clones and drops some. V, J and clone size derive from that table, while D and trimming were established from the DNA sequence. The repertoire holds some 250,000 clones, 80% to 90% seen once, with under 9.5% in the top ten.

The TCR sequence derives from a man aged 35 to 55 who had recovered from COVID-19. Source material: PBMCs or T cells enriched from blood (not recorded which). V and J are TRBV10-1 and TRBJ2-1, with 8 bases aligning to TRBD1. The DNA for the CDR3 is TGCGCCAGCAGTAAGACAGGGGAAGGCTCCTACAATGAGCAGTTCTTC. This gives the protein CASSKTGEGSYNEQFF.